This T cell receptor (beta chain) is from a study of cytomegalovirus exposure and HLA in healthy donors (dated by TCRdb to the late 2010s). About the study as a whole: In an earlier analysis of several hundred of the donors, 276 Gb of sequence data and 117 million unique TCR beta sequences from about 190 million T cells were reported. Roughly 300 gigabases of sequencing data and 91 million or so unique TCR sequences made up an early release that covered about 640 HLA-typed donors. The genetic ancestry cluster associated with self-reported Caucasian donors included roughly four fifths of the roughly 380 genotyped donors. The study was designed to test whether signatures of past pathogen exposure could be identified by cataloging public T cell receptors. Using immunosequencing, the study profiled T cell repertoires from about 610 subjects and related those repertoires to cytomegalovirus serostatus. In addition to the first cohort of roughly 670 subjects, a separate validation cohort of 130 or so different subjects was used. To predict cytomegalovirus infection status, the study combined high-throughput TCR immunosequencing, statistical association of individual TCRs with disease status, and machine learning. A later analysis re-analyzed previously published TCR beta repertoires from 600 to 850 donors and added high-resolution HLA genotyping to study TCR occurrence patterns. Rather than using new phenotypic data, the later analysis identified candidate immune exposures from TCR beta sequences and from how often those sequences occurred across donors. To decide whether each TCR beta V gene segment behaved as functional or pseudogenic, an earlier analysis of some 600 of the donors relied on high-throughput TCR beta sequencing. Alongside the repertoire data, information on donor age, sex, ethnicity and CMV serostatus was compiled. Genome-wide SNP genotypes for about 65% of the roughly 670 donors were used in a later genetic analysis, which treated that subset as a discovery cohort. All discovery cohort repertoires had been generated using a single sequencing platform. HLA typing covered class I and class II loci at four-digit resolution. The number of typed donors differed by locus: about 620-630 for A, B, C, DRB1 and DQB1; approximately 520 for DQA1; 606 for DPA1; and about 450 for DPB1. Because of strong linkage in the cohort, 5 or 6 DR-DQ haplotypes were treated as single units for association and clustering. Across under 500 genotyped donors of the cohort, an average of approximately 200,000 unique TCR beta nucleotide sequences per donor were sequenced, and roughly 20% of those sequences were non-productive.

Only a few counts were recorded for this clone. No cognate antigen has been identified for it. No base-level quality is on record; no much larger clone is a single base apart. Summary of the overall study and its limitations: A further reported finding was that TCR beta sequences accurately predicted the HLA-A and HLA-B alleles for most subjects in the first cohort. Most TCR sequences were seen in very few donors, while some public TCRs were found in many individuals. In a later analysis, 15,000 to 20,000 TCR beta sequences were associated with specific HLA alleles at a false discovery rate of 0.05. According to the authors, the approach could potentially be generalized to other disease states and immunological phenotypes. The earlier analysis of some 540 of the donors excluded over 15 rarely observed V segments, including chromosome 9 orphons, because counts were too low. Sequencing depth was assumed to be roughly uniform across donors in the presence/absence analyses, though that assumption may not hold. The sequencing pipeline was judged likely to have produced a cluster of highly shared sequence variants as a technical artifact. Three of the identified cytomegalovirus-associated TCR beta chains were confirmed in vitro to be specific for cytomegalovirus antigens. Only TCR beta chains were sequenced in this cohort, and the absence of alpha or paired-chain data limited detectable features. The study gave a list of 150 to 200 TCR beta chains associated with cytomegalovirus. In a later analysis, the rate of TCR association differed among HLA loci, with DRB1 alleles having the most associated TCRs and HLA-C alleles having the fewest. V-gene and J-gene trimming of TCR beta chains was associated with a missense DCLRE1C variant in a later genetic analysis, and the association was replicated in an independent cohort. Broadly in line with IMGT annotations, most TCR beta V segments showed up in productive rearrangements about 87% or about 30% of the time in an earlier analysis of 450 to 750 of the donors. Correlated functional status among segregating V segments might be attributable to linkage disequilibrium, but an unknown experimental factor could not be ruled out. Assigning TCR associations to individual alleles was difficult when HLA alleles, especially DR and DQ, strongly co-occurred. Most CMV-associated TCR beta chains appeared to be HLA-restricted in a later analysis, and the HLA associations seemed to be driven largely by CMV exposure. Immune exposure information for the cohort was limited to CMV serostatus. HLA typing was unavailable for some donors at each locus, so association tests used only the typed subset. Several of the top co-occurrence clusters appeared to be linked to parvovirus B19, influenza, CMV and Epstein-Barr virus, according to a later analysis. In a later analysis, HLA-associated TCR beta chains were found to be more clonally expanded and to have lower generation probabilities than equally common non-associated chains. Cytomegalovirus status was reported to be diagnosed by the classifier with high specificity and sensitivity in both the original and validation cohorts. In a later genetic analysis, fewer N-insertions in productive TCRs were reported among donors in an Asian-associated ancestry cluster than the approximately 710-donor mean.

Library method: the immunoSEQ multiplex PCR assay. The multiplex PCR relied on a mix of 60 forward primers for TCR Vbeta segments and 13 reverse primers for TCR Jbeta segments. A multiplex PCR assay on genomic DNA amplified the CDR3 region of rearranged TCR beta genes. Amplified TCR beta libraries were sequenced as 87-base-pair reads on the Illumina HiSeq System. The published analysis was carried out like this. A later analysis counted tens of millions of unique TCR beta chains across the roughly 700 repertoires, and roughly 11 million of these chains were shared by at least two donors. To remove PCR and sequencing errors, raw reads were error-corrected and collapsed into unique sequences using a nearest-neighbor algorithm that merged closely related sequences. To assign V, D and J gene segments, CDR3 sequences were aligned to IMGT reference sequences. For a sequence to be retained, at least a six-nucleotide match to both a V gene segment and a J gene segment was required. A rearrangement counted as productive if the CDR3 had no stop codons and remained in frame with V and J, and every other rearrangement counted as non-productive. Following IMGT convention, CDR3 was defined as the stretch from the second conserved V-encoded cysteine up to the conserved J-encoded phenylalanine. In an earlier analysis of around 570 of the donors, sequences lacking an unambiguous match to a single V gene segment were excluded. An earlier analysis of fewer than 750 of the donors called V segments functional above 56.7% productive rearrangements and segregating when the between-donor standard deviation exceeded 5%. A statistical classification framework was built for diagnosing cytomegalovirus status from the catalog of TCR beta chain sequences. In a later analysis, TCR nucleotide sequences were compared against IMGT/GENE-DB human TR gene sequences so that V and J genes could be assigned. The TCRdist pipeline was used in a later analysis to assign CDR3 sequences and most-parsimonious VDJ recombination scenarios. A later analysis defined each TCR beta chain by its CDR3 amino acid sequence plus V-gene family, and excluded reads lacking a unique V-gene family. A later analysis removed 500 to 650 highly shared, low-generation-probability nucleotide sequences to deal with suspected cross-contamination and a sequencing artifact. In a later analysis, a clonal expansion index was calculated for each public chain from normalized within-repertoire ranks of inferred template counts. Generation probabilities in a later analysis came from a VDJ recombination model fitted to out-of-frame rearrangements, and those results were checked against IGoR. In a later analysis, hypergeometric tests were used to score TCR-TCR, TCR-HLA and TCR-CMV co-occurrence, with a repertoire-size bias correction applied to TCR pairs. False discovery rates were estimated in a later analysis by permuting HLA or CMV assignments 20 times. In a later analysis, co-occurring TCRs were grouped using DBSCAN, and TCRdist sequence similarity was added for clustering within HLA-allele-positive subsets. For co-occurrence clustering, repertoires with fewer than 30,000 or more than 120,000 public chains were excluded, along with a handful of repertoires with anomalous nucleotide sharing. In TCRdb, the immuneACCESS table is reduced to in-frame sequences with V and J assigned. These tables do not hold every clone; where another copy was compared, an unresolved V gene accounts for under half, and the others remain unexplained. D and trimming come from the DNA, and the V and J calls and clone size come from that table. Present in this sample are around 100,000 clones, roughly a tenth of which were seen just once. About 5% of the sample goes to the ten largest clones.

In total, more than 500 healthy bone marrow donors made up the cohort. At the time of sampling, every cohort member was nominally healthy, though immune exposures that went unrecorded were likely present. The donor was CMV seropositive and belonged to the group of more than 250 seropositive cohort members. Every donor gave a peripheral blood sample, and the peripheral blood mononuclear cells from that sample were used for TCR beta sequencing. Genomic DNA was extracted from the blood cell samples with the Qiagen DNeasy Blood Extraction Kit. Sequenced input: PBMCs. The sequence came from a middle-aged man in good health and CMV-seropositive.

The CDR3 here reads CASSISGTETQYF. The DNA sequence is TGTGCCAGCAGCATTAGCGGGACGGAGACCCAGTACTTC. Recombination joined TRBV11-3 with TRBJ2-5; 8 central bases correspond to TRBD2. At the junction V is shortened by 5 bases and J by 5 bases; bases outside the gene matches: 4. Inclusive of the bounding cysteine and phenylalanine, the CDR3 is 13 residues long. The CDR3 DNA has 39 bases and is translated from base 1. CDR1 SGHNT and CDR2 YENEEA were looked up in the germline V gene.